This TCR beta chain comes out of a study of radiotherapy plus CTLA-4 blockade in lung cancer (dated 2018 in TCRdb). Describing the broader study: Objective responses were observed in 18% of enrolled patients, and disease control was achieved in 30% to 40%. Study-wide conclusions, independent of this receptor: After treatment with radiotherapy and ipilimumab, TCR clones that came from tumors expanded in the peripheral blood. The strongest predictors of response were reported to be early dynamic shifts in blood T cell clones along with a rise in serum interferon-beta following radiation.

In this study, focal radiation therapy paired with CTLA-4 blockade (ipilimumab) was tested in patients who had chemo-refractory metastatic non-small-cell lung cancer. V was cut back by 8 bases and J by 4 bases, leaving a gap of 15 bases between them. Taken from the germline V gene, the CDR1 and CDR2 loops are MDHEN and SYDVKM. Reading from cysteine to phenylalanine, the CDR3 counts 14 amino acids. The DNA shown is the 42-base CDR3, in frame from base 1. Library generation was performed with the immunoSEQ multiplex PCR assay. This immuneACCESS table, as held by TCRdb, lists in-frame sequences with V and J called but not all clones. Of the missing ones, under half trace to an unresolved V gene in checked studies; the others have no known cause. This sample holds some 92,000 clones; around 86% were observed only once. Roughly 3.5% of the sample comes from the top ten. About this clone itself: Its recognized antigen is unknown. Nothing much larger sits one base from this clone, and base qualities are not available.

Here the chain combines TRBV28 and TRBJ1-5, and possibly TRBD1, on 5 matching bases. The material sequenced was peripheral blood, taken from a patient treated with radiotherapy plus ipilimumab. The clonotype originates from a human donor with non-small cell lung cancer who had a partial response to radiotherapy plus ipilimumab. The CDR3 reads as follows: CASFSRGENQPQHF. The nucleotides are TGTGCCAGCTTCTCCCGGGGGGAAAATCAGCCCCAGCATTTT.